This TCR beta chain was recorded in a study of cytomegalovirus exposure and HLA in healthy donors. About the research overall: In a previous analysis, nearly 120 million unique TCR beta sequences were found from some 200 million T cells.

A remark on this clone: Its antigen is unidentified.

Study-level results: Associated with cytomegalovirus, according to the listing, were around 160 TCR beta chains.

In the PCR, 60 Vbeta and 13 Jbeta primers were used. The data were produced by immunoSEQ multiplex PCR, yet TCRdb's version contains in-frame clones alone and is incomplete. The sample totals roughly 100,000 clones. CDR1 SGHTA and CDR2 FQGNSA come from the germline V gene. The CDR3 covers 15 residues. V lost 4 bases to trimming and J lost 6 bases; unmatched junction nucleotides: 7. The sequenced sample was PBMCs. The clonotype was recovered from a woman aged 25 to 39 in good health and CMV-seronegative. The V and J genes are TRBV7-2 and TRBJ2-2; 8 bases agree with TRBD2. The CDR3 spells CASSSGHGGAGELFF. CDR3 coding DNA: TGTGCCAGCAGCTCAGGGCACGGGGGGGCCGGGGAGCTGTTTTTT.